The entry that follows covers one T cell receptor (beta chain) sequence. Its antigen remains undetermined. One junction end disagrees with the germline gene, perhaps due to a read error. The data belong to a study of tumor and adjacent non-tumor tissue in lung cancer (dated by TCRdb to between 2018 and 2020). Regarding the complete study: The cohort included around eleven adenocarcinoma, 2 squamous cell carcinoma and 1 small cell lung cancer patients. Ages among the roughly 15 patients ranged from roughly 30 to 85 years, there were approximately 10 men and 5 women, and disease was at TNM stage I to III. A total of 95 million to 150 million productive TCRbeta reads were generated by sequencing, corresponding to an average of roughly 4 million reads per sample. Using bulk TCRbeta repertoires from some 15 lung cancer patients, the study set lung tumor tissue side by side with matched distant non-tumor lung tissue. For each patient, one tumor sample and one normal lung sample were taken, giving some 33 paired specimens that underwent TCRbeta CDR3 sequencing.

CDR1 and CDR2 (MGHRA, YSYEKL) derive from the germline V gene. The CDR3 goes from the cysteine to the phenylalanine over 16 residues. Kept here is only the CDR3 DNA, which spans 48 bases and is read in frame from base 1. RNA was isolated from bulk unsorted tissue, and RNA quality was assessed with a NanoDrop ND-1000 and an Agilent 2100. The donors were newly diagnosed lung cancer patients admitted for thoracic surgery in China from August to November 2014 who had not received prior chemotherapy. The study excluded patients who had received radiotherapy or chemotherapy before or who had another cancer at the same time. Surgical tissue pieces of about 1-2.1 cm3 were preserved in RNAlater solution and stored at -80 °C until use. Libraries were made using multiplex PCR. Sequencing used an Illumina HiSeq 2500. TCRbeta libraries were built by three rounds of nested PCR using primers (Table S4), following protocols modified from ARM-PCR. Before sequencing, PCR products in the 200-500 bp range were cut out of the gel and cleaned up using the QIAquick gel extraction kit. Per the original workflow: Reads were cleaned using Trimmomatic, were merged into complete CDR3 sequences using FLASH, and were assigned to V(D)J germline segments using MiTCR. Clonal diversity was calculated as the inverse Simpson's index using VDJtools. In-frame sequences without a premature stop codon were defined as productive reads. The public sequencing data were trimmed at Q25 with fastp and processed into clonotypes with MiXCR by TCRdb, which kept only in-frame beta chains. Every distinct CDR3 protein forms one entry, paired with its most common genes and DNA. In this record, the V and J calls reflect TCRdb's handling and not the investigators' own analysis. This sample holds roughly 93,000 distinct CDR3 sequences; about 67% were observed only once. The biggest ten clones account for roughly 18% of the sample.

General conclusions and limits of the study: The sequencing platform is not named in the methods, and unique molecular identifiers are not mentioned. Significantly higher TCR diversity was found in younger patients, and higher tumor TCR diversity was associated with shorter overall and disease-free survival. Peripheral blood was not sequenced, so blood TCRbeta repertoires were not examined in the lung cancer patients of the study. The top 100 clones accounted for a significantly larger cumulative portion of the repertoire in normal lung than in tumor tissue. The cohort had only about 16 patients, and the authors noted that larger samples and more detailed clinical data are needed. Significantly higher TCR diversity (inverse Simpson) was observed in tumor tissue than in normal lung tissue (approximately 400 vs 170, P = 0.0075, Mann-Whitney U test).

This receptor chain uses TRBV4-1 and TRBJ2-2; the D gene is possibly TRBD2, with 5 bases matching. The receptor's source is a man aged 60 to 69 with non-small cell lung cancer. The sample comprised lung tumor tissue. The CDR3 protein: CASRQGQGRAAGELFF. The DNA sequence is as follows: TGCGCCAGCAGGCAAGGGCAAGGACGCGCCGCCGGGGAGCTTTTTTTT.